This T cell receptor (beta chain) is drawn from a study of T cell responses to AZD1222 COVID-19 vaccine. Findings and caveats of the study: Reportedly, nearly half of unique spike TCRs recognized epitopes outside B.1.351/B.1.1.7 mutations. At study baseline, merely roughly 6 AZD1222 recipients were seropositive.

CDR3 size: 17 residues. The germline V gene has CDR1 SGDLS and CDR2 YYNGEE. The V gene end was trimmed by 0 bases and the J gene end by 7 bases; junction bases not matched to a gene: 10. The assay was immunoSEQ multiplex PCR, and TCRdb's table has in-frame clones only and misses some. This sample's clone table lists about 140,000 clones. Comments on this clone: Its target is unknown.

This rearrangement joins TRBV9 to TRBJ2-4; 10 bases are shared with TRBD2. Sequenced: peripheral blood. The TCR comes from an adult in good health. The CDR3 sequence is CASSVERGGTLGNIQYF. CDR3 in DNA: TGTGCCAGCAGCGTAGAGCGGGGGGGGACCTTAGGTAACATTCAGTACTTC.